This T cell receptor beta chain was recovered during a study of blood T cells in healthy people across ages. This clonotype was counted only a few times. Antigen unknown. Trimming shortened V by 5 bases and J by 4 bases, and 14 bases separated the two germline ends. The CDR3 has 14 residues. CDR1 is MNHEY and CDR2 is SMNVEV in the germline V gene (reference sequence). Study-wide points: Older age went with lower TCR beta diversity per million T cells, in a roughly linear way. There was no known CMV status for donors, so expanded clonotype changes were possibly confounded. More naive CD4+ cells and higher diversity marked long-lived donors relative to aged donors.

Next came a second PCR, run for about 7 to 12 cycles, which used a sample-barcoded 5' primer along with a J-beta primer mix. Each CDR3 protein is one row after TCRdb ran MiXCR on the 5' RACE reads. Seen here are approximately 800,000 distinct CDR3 sequences, roughly 25% observed once, and the top ten hold under 4%. The same specimen was also included in a second study, on T cells of mothers and their children. That source notes: In each mother, TCR beta CDR3 reads exceeded 9.5 million; in each child, they numbered a few million.

This clonotype was obtained from a boy between 10 and 17 years old in good health. V gene TRBV27 combines with J gene TRBJ1-2; D may be TRBD1 (5 bases). Input material: blood. CDR3 sequence reads: CASSRGRDLYGYTF. CDR3 nucleotide sequence: TGTGCCAGCAGTAGGGGACGGGACCTCTATGGCTACACCTTC.